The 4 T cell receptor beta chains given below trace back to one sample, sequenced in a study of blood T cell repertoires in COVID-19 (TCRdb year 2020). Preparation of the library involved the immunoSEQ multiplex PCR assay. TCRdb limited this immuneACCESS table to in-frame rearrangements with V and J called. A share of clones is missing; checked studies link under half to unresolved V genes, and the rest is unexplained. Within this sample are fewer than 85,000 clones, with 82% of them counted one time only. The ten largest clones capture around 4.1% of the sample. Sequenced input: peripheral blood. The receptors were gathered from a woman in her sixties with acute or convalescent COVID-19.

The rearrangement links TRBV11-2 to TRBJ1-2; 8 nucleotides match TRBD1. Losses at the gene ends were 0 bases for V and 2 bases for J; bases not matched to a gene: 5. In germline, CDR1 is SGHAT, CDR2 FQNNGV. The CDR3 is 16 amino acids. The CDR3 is CASSLDNRGGNYGYTF. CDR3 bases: TGTGCCAGCAGCTTAGATAACAGGGGGGGAAACTATGGCTACACCTTC.

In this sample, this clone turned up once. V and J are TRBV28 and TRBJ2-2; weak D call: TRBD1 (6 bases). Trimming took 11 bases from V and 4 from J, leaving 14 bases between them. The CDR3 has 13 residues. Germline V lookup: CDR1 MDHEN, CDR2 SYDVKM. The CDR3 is CAAQGSGTGELFF. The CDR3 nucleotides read TGTGCCGCCCAGGGGTCAGGCACCGGGGAGCTGTTTTTT.

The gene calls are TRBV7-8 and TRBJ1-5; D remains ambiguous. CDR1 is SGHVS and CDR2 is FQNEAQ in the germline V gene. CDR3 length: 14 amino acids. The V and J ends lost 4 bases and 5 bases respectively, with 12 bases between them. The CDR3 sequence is CASSSDTEYQPQHF. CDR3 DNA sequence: TGTGCCAGCAGCTCCGACACGGAATATCAGCCCCAGCATTTT.

The CDR3 loop is CASSLGAGKLNEKLFF. Here the CDR3 DNA reads TGTGCCAGCAGCTTGGGAGCAGGGAAACTTAATGAAAAACTGTTTTTT. This chain connects TRBV5-4 to TRBJ1-4; D is possibly TRBD1 (5 bases). Germline V gene lookup returns CDR1 SGHNT and CDR2 YYREEE (reference sequence). This CDR3 has 16 amino acids. V was shortened by 0 bases and J by 4 bases, with 13 bases between the two germline ends.